What follows are 13 T cell receptor beta chains derived from one specimen sequenced in a study of T cells in women clearing cervical HPV infection. The repertoire was sequenced with immunoSEQ multiplex PCR; TCRdb's copy has only in-frame clones and lacks some. This specimen shows about 21,000 clones; the ten leading clones hold less than 7.5%. Material for sequencing was blood buffy coat. The receptors shown here come from a woman aged 18 to 75 with a cervical HPV16 infection that either progressed to CIN3+ or cleared (not recorded which).

Turning to this clone: Read sequence stops 3 residues before the CDR3 end, and the germline J gene provides the missing end. V usage is TRBV5-1 and J usage is TRBJ2-1; 10 bases map to TRBD2. The V segment lost 4 bases and the J segment 1 base; nucleotides outside the gene matches: 5. The CDR3 contains 16 residues. CDR1 is SGHRS and CDR2 is YFSETQ in the germline V gene. CDR3 loop: CASSRIAGGSYNEQFF. The sequenced CDR3 bases are TGCGCCAGCAGCCGGATAGCGGGAGGATCCTACAATGAG.

Notes on this clone: The observed sequence ends 3 residues before the CDR3 terminus, with the missing tail filled in from the germline J gene. J is TRBJ1-5 and V is TRBV20-1; the D gene is possibly TRBD1 (6 bases). The CDR3 sequence is 13 residues long. Trimming removed 8 bases at V and 4 bases at J, with 15 bases between. The V gene's germline CDR1 is DFQATT and CDR2 SNEGSKA (reference sequence). CDR3 amino acids: CSTKGQTNQPQHF. The DNA read from the CDR3 is TGCAGTACAAAAGGACAGACAAATCAGCCC.

Note on this clone: The CDR3 end is not reached by the read, which stops 3 residues before it; the germline J gene fills it in. J is TRBJ1-2 and V is TRBV7-9; 9 positions match TRBD1. This CDR3 is built from 14 residues. Germline lookup yields CDR1 SEHNR and CDR2 FQNEAQ (reference sequence). The CDR3 reads CASSSTGGDDDYTF. Incomplete CDR3 DNA: TGTGCCAGCAGCTCAACAGGGGGCGACGACGAC. Variable domain in full (rest from reference TRBV7-9 and TRBJ1-2): DTGVSQNPRHKITKRGQNVTFRCDPISEHNRLYWYRQTLGQGPEFLTYFQNEAQLEKSRLLSDRFSAERPKGSFSTLEIQRTEQGDSAMYLCASSSTGGDDDYTFGSGTRLTVV.

Regarding this clone: The read is 3 residues too short to cover the CDR3 end, so that end is filled in from the germline J gene. The chain uses TRBV28 and TRBJ1-4; D not certain. CDR3 size: 15 residues. Germline V gene sequence: CDR1 MDHEN, CDR2 SYDVKM. Between the trimmed V and J ends, which lost 4 bases and 8 bases, there was a span of 17 bases. The CDR3 spells CASSSLAGSGEKLFF. The sequenced CDR3 bases are TGTGCCAGCAGTTCACTGGCTGGGAGCGGCGAAAAA.

Comment on this clone: The read terminates 3 residues ahead of where the CDR3 ends, so the germline J gene completes it. The V and J genes are TRBV20-1 and TRBJ1-5; 10 bases match TRBD1. Germline-derived CDR1 and CDR2 are DFQATT and SNEGSKA (reference sequence). The CDR3 runs to 14 residues. Trimming at V came to 4 bases and at J to 5 bases, leaving 5 bases not matched to a gene. CDR3 loop: CSAIGTGDHQPQHF. CDR3 DNA (partial): TGCAGTGCTATCGGGACAGGGGATCATCAGCCC.

Of note for this clone: The read ends 3 residues shy of where the CDR3 ends; the end is completed using the germline J gene. The sample holds other DNA sequences that translate to the same CDR3. The V call is TRBV7-2, the J call TRBJ2-7; 9 bases agree with TRBD2. CDR1 and CDR2 from the germline V gene are SGHTA and FQGNSA. The CDR3 totals 15 residues. V lost 6 bases to trimming and J lost 0 bases; unmatched junction nucleotides: 6. The covered CDR3 bases are TGTGCCAGCAGGCGGGCGGGAGGGAGCTCCTACGAG. This translates into CASRRAGGSSYE. Given in full, the CDR3 is CASRRAGGSSYEQYF.

Notes on this clone: The read ends 3 residues shy of where the CDR3 ends; the end is completed using the germline J gene. The chain uses TRBV7-9 and TRBJ2-3, with 8 bases identical to TRBD2. Germline CDR1 SEHNR, CDR2 FQNEAQ (reference sequence). V lost 3 bases, J lost 5 bases, and 1 base stayed unmatched. This CDR3 has 13 amino acids. CDR3 DNA (partial): TGTGCCAGCAGCTTCCTAGCGGGAGATACG. Translating it yields CASSFLAGDT. The full CDR3 sequence reads CASSFLAGDTQYF.

Turning to this clone: From the germline J gene comes the end of the CDR3, since the read stops 3 residues before it. V usage is TRBV28 and J usage is TRBJ1-3, with 9 bases that match TRBD1. CDR3 length equals 16 residues. Germline loops: CDR1 MDHEN, CDR2 SYDVKM. The trim removed 7 bases at V and 7 bases at J, leaving 14 bases unmatched. The DNA read from the CDR3 is TGTGCCAGCAACCTGGGAGGGACAGGGTTTGCGAACACC. Translating gives CASNLGGTGFANT. The whole CDR3 is CASNLGGTGFANTIYF.

Frequency places this clone as medium-sized. The read stops 3 residues short of the end of the CDR3; the missing end is completed from the germline J gene. The chain couples TRBV6-4 to TRBJ2-3; TRBD1 matches 8 bases. The CDR3 runs 14 residues. CDR1 is MRHNA and CDR2 is SNTAGT in the germline V gene. V lost 3 bases to trimming and J lost 4 bases; unmatched junction nucleotides: 3. The CDR3 protein is CASSEDRAPDTQYF. The CDR3 DNA, read in part, is TGTGCCAGCAGTGAGGACAGGGCTCCAGATACG.

For this clone: The read terminates 3 residues before the CDR3 end, so the remaining end is supplied by the germline J gene. The chain is built from TRBV19 and TRBJ1-5, with 10 bases fitting TRBD1. The V gene end was trimmed by 6 bases and the J gene end by 4 bases; junction bases not matched to a gene: 6. CDR1 and CDR2 from the germline V gene are LNHDA and SQIVND (reference sequence). CDR3 size: 15 residues. The DNA read from the CDR3 is TGTGCCAGTAGACCCGGACAGGGGGGAAATCAGCCC. This codes for CASRPGQGGNQP. The whole CDR3 protein is CASRPGQGGNQPQHF.

For this clone: The DNA ends 3 residues before the CDR3 does, and the rest of the CDR3 is filled in from the germline J gene. V usage is TRBV5-1 and J usage is TRBJ2-1; 8 bases map to TRBD1. This CDR3 region has 15 residues. The germline V gene encodes CDR1 SGHRS and CDR2 YFSETQ. The V and J ends lost 4 bases and 6 bases, in that order; junction bases with no gene match: 9. The CDR3 bases that were read are TGCGCCAGCAGCATGACAGGGGCTAGTGGCAATGAG. Its protein is CASSMTGASGNE. The CDR3 reads in full as CASSMTGASGNEQFF.

As for this clone: The missing CDR3 end, 3 residues past where the read stops, is filled in from the germline J gene. The chain joins TRBV20-1 to TRBJ2-7; possibly TRBD2 for D (5 bases). There are 14 residues in the CDR3. The V end lost 6 bases, the J end lost 6 bases, and 21 bases lay between the germline ends. The germline V gene encodes CDR1 DFQATT and CDR2 SNEGSKA (reference sequence). The CDR3 protein is CSAELLVANREQYF. The part of the CDR3 DNA that was read is TGCAGTGCCGAGTTACTAGTAGCAAACCGCGAG.

Notes on this clone: The CDR3 is cut off 3 residues early in the read; its end comes from the germline J gene. This rearrangement joins TRBV14 to TRBJ2-7, with D uncertain. V was trimmed by 1 base and J by 6 bases, leaving 10 bases between them. Per germline, CDR1 SGHDN and CDR2 FVKESK. This CDR3 region has 13 residues. CDR3 DNA (partial): TGTGCCAGCAGCCAAGTTCCGGGTGGCGAG. Translation: CASSQVPGGE. The CDR3 reads in full as CASSQVPGGEQYF.